This T cell receptor (beta chain) stems from a study of T cells in Graves' hyperthyroidism and ophthalmopathy. Study summary: Peripheral blood was collected at initial diagnosis, before any treatment. Broader study findings: Blood also showed most of the thyroid clonotypes that were expanded above 0.001. Before onset, by a median of about six months, the model predicted ophthalmopathy.

The CDR3 regions of TCR beta were amplified from RNA transcripts. When the TCR CDR3 underwent first-round RT-PCR, the HTBI primer set was used. TCRdb itself ran the multiplex PCR reads through MiXCR, one entry per CDR3 protein. The sample has over 250,000 distinct CDR3 sequences; 20% to 30% are singletons. Of note for this clonotype: What it binds is not known.

V shed 6 bases, J shed 7 bases, and the junction held 15 bases outside the gene matches. This CDR3 comprises 17 residues. When hyperthyroidism was first diagnosed, the blood sample was taken, preceding any ophthalmopathy symptoms. This clonotype was obtained from a man between 35 and 55 years old with Graves' hyperthyroidism that later progressed to Graves' ophthalmopathy. The gene calls are TRBV12-3 or TRBV12-4 and TRBJ2-7, with 13 bases aligning to TRBD2. Sequencing was carried out using blood. The CDR3: CASSSQLAGGPLGEQYF. The CDR3 nucleotides are TGTGCCAGCAGCTCTCAACTAGCGGGAGGGCCCTTGGGGGAGCAGTACTTC.